These 28 T cell receptor beta chains were all obtained from the same sample, sequenced in a study of cytomegalovirus exposure and HLA in healthy donors. The study ran its PCR with 60 Vbeta and 13 Jbeta primers. Repertoires were generated with immunoSEQ multiplex PCR, while TCRdb's copy carries only in-frame clones and drops some. Of roughly 92,000 clones detected, approximately 80% appear once; the ten largest clones hold about 23%. The sample consisted of PBMCs. The origin of the receptors is a woman in her forties or fifties in good health and CMV-seropositive.

The chain has TRBV14 and TRBJ2-1, with TRBD2 matching 8 bases. After removal of 8 bases from V and 8 bases from J, the junction contained 14 bases not matched to a gene. The CDR3 extends over 15 amino acids. Germline CDR1 reads SGHDN; CDR2 reads FVKESK. Here the CDR3 reads CASSSNSGTFHEQFF. The CDR3 bases are TGTGCCAGCTCCTCGAATAGCGGGACTTTCCATGAGCAGTTCTTC. The full variable domain, rest sourced from reference TRBV14 and TRBJ2-1, is EAGVTQFPSHSVIEKGQTVTLRCDPISGHDNLYWYRRVMGKEIKFLLHFVKESKQDESGMPNNRFLAERTGGTYSTLKVQPAELEDSGVYFCASSSNSGTFHEQFFGPGTRLTVL.

Details on this clone: Other DNA sequences in this sample translate to the same CDR3. This chain links TRBV9 with TRBJ1-1; D remains unclear. CDR3 length equals 16 residues. Per germline, CDR1 SGDLS and CDR2 YYNGEE. Trimming removed 3 bases at V and 3 bases at J, with 18 bases between. CDR3 sequence: CASSARLNPQDTEAFF. In DNA form, the CDR3 reads TGTGCCAGCAGCGCCCGTCTTAATCCCCAGGACACTGAAGCTTTCTTT.

CDR3: CASSPTDRGMNTEAFF. DNA of the CDR3: TGCGCCAGCAGCCCAACGGACAGGGGAATGAACACTGAAGCTTTCTTT. The genes are TRBV5-1 and TRBJ1-1; TRBD1 agrees at 9 bases. The CDR3 is 16 residues long. CDR1 and CDR2 (germline): SGHRS, YFSETQ. V gave up 4 bases and J gave up 0 bases; unmatched junction bases: 7.

The chain uses TRBV30 and TRBJ2-1; 8 bases line up with TRBD2. This CDR3 spans 14 amino acids. After removal of 3 bases from V and 13 bases from J, the junction contained 14 bases not matched to a gene. In germline, CDR1 is GTSNPN, CDR2 SVGIG (reference sequence). CDR3 in amino acids: CAWSPGAGAPRQFF. The CDR3 DNA sequence: TGTGCCTGGAGCCCAGGAGCGGGGGCGCCTCGACAGTTCTTC.

The chain couples TRBV6-1 to TRBJ1-2; D gene unclear. Trimming left V 6 bases short and J 9 bases short, with 14 bases between. The CDR3 is 12 residues long. Germline CDR1 and CDR2: MNHNS and SASEGT. CDR3 nucleotide sequence: TGTGCCAGCAGCGGCCCCGCCGGGAGCTACACCTTC. The encoded protein is CASSGPAGSYTF.

The V gene is TRBV2, the J gene TRBJ1-1; 7 bases are a match to TRBD1. V shed 5 bases, J shed 11 bases, and the junction held 8 bases outside the gene matches. CDR3 length: 12 residues. Germline V lookup: CDR1 SNHLY, CDR2 FYNNEI. Here the CDR3 DNA reads TGTGCCAGCAGTCTAGACAGGGTTGGGGCTTTCTTT. Translated: CASSLDRVGAFF.

In this sample, this clone is medium-sized. The gene calls are TRBV11-3 and TRBJ2-7; 10 bases line up with TRBD2. CDR1 SGHNT and CDR2 YENEEA come from the germline V gene. V lost 4 bases, J lost 6 bases, and 15 bases stayed unmatched. The CDR3 contains 17 residues. CDR3 coding DNA: TGTGCCAGCAGCTCCCAGGATGGTAGCGGGAGGTTATGCGAGCAGTACGTC. Amino acid sequence: CASSSQDGSGRLCEQYV.

This clone was picked up a small number of times. The genes are TRBV13 and TRBJ1-2; TRBD1 matches 8 bases. Germline assignment: CDR1 PRHDT and CDR2 FYEKMQ (reference sequence). After removal of 5 bases from V and 4 bases from J, the junction contained 3 bases not matched to a gene. The CDR3 loop spans 13 amino acids. CDR3 coding DNA: TGTGCCAGCAGCCCGGGACAGGCCTATGGCTACACCTTC. Translation: CASSPGQAYGYTF.

This chain links TRBV7-8 with TRBJ1-3, with D uncertain. The CDR3 totals 16 residues. The V end lost 1 base, the J end lost 0 bases, and 10 bases lay between the germline ends. Per germline, CDR1 SGHVS and CDR2 FQNEAQ. The CDR3 region is CASSLGDSSSGNTIYF. The CDR3 DNA reads as TGTGCCAGCAGCTTAGGAGACTCGAGCTCTGGAAACACCATATATTTT.

The gene calls are TRBV28 and TRBJ1-3, with D possibly being TRBD1 (5 bases). The ends were cut back, 7 bases at V and 3 bases at J, with 28 bases in the middle. This CDR3 spans 19 amino acids. CDR1 is MDHEN and CDR2 is SYDVKM in the germline V gene. CDR3: CASTPSLLSQGGDGNTIYF. The CDR3 region has the DNA TGTGCCAGCACCCCTTCTCTTTTAAGCCAGGGAGGAGATGGAAACACCATATATTTT.

CDR3 in amino acids: CASSHGLAGEYTGELFF. CDR3 DNA sequence: TGTGCCAGCAGCCACGGACTAGCGGGAGAGTACACCGGGGAGCTGTTTTTT. The V gene is TRBV5-6, the J gene TRBJ2-2; 13 bases line up with TRBD2. Per germline, CDR1 SGHDT and CDR2 YYEEEE. J lost 3 bases, V lost 4 bases, and 6 bases had no gene match. This CDR3 has 17 amino acids.

The rearrangement uses TRBV5-6 and TRBJ2-4; D not resolved. There are 13 residues in the CDR3. Trimming took 4 bases from V and 0 from J, leaving 5 bases between them. Per germline, CDR1 SGHDT and CDR2 YYEEEE. The CDR3 loop reads CASSLVAKNIQYF. For the CDR3, the DNA is TGTGCCAGCAGCCTCGTAGCCAAAAACATTCAGTACTTC.

This clone was recorded only once. The J gene is TRBJ1-5, the V gene TRBV6-4; 8 bases line up with TRBD1. The V segment lost 10 bases and the J segment 1 base; nucleotides outside the gene matches: 9. This CDR3 spans 15 amino acids. Germline V CDR1 and CDR2: MRHNA, SNTAGT. DNA of the CDR3: TGTGCCACCCAGTCGGACAGGGCGAGCAATCAGCCCCAGCATTTT. This encodes CATQSDRASNQPQHF.

This chain uses TRBV11-3 with TRBJ2-1, with unresolved D. The V end lost 1 base, the J end lost 2 bases, and 6 bases lay between the germline ends. Germline V gives CDR1 SGHNT, CDR2 YENEEA. CDR3 length equals 14 residues. The CDR3 loop reads CASSLGGPYNEQFF. The CDR3 nucleotides read TGTGCCAGCAGCTTAGGCGGTCCCTACAATGAGCAGTTCTTC.

This chain links TRBV30 with TRBJ1-5, with 10 bases matching TRBD1. In germline, CDR1 is GTSNPN, CDR2 SVGIG (reference sequence). This CDR3 is built from 13 residues. Trimming took 8 bases from V and 1 from J; bases not matched to a gene: 2. CDR3 in DNA: TGTGCCGACAGGGGGCAAAGCAATCAGCCCCAGCATTTT. Its translation is CADRGQSNQPQHF.

The rearrangement links TRBV5-4 to TRBJ2-7; TRBD1 aligns across 11 bases. The germline V gene encodes CDR1 SGHNT and CDR2 YYREEE (reference sequence). This CDR3 comprises 14 residues. The V gene end was trimmed by 4 bases and the J gene end by 2 bases; junction bases not matched to a gene: 2. CDR3 DNA: TGTGCCAGCAGCCCGGGACAGGGGGCCTACGAGCAGTACGTC. Amino acids: CASSPGQGAYEQYV.

The table lists this clone with a few counts. V gene TRBV5-6 combines with J gene TRBJ1-2, with TRBD1 identical over 10 bases. Germline V gene sequence: CDR1 SGHDT, CDR2 YYEEEE. The length of the CDR3 is 15 residues. Trimming removed 3 bases from V and 8 bases from J; junction bases left unmatched: 10. The CDR3 bases are TGTGCCAGCAGCTCTATGACAGGGGGCGCGTTGGGCTACACCTTC. Residues: CASSSMTGGALGYTF.

This chain uses TRBV2 with TRBJ1-2; TRBD1 matches at 9 bases. CDR3 length equals 13 residues. Germline V gene data show CDR1 as SNHLY and CDR2 as FYNNEI. J was trimmed by 6 bases and V by 6 bases; bases with no gene match: 5. In DNA, the CDR3 is TGTGCCAGCAGACGGACAGGGGAGGATGGCTACACCTTC. Translating gives CASRRTGEDGYTF. Looking up the rest from reference TRBV2 and TRBJ1-2 gives the full variable domain: EPEVTQTPSHQVTQMGQEVILRCVPISNHLYFYWYRQILGQKVEFLVSFYNNEISEKSEIFDDQFSVERPDGSNFTLKIRSTKLEDSAMYFCASRRTGEDGYTFGSGTRLTVV.

The chain is built from TRBV7-9 and TRBJ2-7; D unclear. From germline, CDR1 is SEHNR and CDR2 FQNEAQ (reference sequence). The CDR3 has 13 amino acids. DNA of the CDR3: TGTGCCAGCAGCTTAGGAGACACGTACGTGCAGTACGTC. As protein: CASSLGDTYVQYV.

This chain links TRBV19 with TRBJ1-6, with 7 bases identical to TRBD1. With 3 bases clipped from V and 7 bases from J, the junction kept 6 bases outside the gene matches. The CDR3 is made up of 15 amino acids. Germline V gives CDR1 LNHDA, CDR2 SQIVND (reference sequence). The CDR3 spells CASSMGIQGNSPLHF. The CDR3 region has the DNA TGTGCCAGTAGTATGGGCATACAGGGGAATTCACCCCTCCACTTT.

The chain uses TRBV2 and TRBJ1-1; D gene unclear. Trimming took off 7 bases at V and 4 bases at J, with 16 bases between the two ends. The CDR3 has 14 residues. The germline gives CDR1 SNHLY, CDR2 FYNNEI. The CDR3 region has the DNA TGTGCCAGCACCCCGATTGCGTCGAGCACTGAAGCTTTCTTT. This sequence encodes CASTPIASSTEAFF.

The rearrangement joins TRBV11-2 to TRBJ1-2, with 7 bases that match TRBD1. This CDR3 comprises 14 residues. CDR1 is SGHAT, CDR2 FQNNGV, per germline. After removal of 4 bases from V and 4 bases from J, the junction contained 6 bases not matched to a gene. Here the CDR3 reads CASSSLGQPYGYTF. The CDR3 DNA reads as TGTGCCAGCAGCTCCTTGGGACAGCCCTATGGCTACACCTTC.

The chain employs TRBV2 and TRBJ1-5; D gene ambiguous. Germline CDR1 reads SNHLY; CDR2 reads FYNNEI. The CDR3 contains 13 residues. Trimming took 6 bases from V and 4 from J, leaving 10 bases between them. As DNA, the CDR3 is TGTGCCAGCAGCCGGGAGAATAATCAGCCCCAGCATTTT. This translates into CASSRENNQPQHF.

The chain's CDR3 is CASSRGSNTEAFF. CDR3 in DNA: TGTGCCAGCAGTAGGGGGAGCAACACTGAAGCTTTCTTT. The chain employs TRBV7-8 and TRBJ1-1; possible D gene TRBD1, 6 bases. Trimming removed 6 bases from V and 2 bases from J, with 10 bases in between. The CDR3 sequence is 13 residues long. The germline CDR1 and CDR2 sequences are SGHVS and FQNEAQ. Supplemented by reference TRBV7-8 and TRBJ1-1, the full variable domain reads GAGVSQSPRYKVAKRGQDVALRCDPISGHVSLFWYQQALGQGPEFLTYFQNEAQLDKSGLPSDRFFAERPEGSVSTLKIQRTQQEDSAVYLCASSRGSNTEAFFGQGTRLTVV.

This clone was picked up one time. The CDR3 sequence: CASRRTGPNSPLHF. In DNA form, the CDR3 reads TGTGCCAGCAGACGGACAGGGCCTAATTCACCCCTCCACTTT. The chain recombines TRBV25-1 with TRBJ1-6, with TRBD1 identical over 8 bases. The germline CDR1 and CDR2 sequences are MGHDK and SYGVNS. Trimming took 6 bases from V and 6 from J; bases not matched to a gene: 4. The CDR3 consists of 14 residues.

The CDR3 DNA is TGCGCCAGCAGCTTTGGGACAGGGGGAAACAATCAGCCCCAGCATTTT. It encodes CASSFGTGGNNQPQHF. The gene calls are TRBV5-1 and TRBJ1-5, with 11 bases fitting TRBD1. V shed 2 bases and J 3 bases; nucleotides not matched to a gene: 4. Germline CDR1 is SGHRS and CDR2 is YFSETQ. The length of the CDR3 is 16 residues.

On this clone: Other nucleotide sequences in the sample specify the same CDR3. This chain joins TRBV27 and TRBJ2-7, with 9 bases aligning to TRBD1. V gave up 3 bases and J gave up 5 bases; unmatched junction bases: 8. This CDR3 region has 15 residues. Germline values: CDR1 MNHEY, CDR2 SMNVEV (reference sequence). CDR3 loop: CASSFPPGQGHEQYV. CDR3 in DNA: TGTGCCAGCAGTTTTCCGCCGGGACAGGGACACGAGCAGTACGTC.

The chain joins TRBV9 to TRBJ1-5; a weak D match, TRBD1 (6 bases). Trimming removed 3 bases from V and 0 bases from J, with 7 bases in between. CDR1 SGDLS and CDR2 YYNGEE come from the germline V gene. The CDR3 has 14 residues. The CDR3 DNA reads as TGTGCCAGCAGCGGGGACATTAGCAATCAGCCCCAGCATTTT. Encoded protein: CASSGDISNQPQHF.